The 28 T cell receptor beta chains below come from one sample, sequenced in a study of long-term antiretroviral therapy in people with HIV. Survey-level resolution applied to immunoSEQ assay v3.0. TCRdb's copy holds only in-frame clones and misses some; the assay was immunoSEQ multiplex PCR. The sample comprises some 40,000 clones, 65% to 90% of which are singletons, and approximately 5.1% rests with the top ten. This specimen was unsorted PBMCs, taken 1.5 years after starting antiretroviral therapy. Every receptor here comes from a man aged 18 to 29 with HIV.

This chain connects TRBV6-6 to TRBJ2-5, with 7 bases identical to TRBD1. The V segment lost 6 bases and the J segment 0 bases; nucleotides outside the gene matches: 1. This CDR3 is built from 13 residues. Germline V gene data show CDR1 as MNHNY and CDR2 as SVGAGI (reference sequence). CDR3 nucleotide sequence: TGTGCCAGCAGGGACAGGAACCAAGAGACCCAGTACTTC. It is translated as CASRDRNQETQYF.

This chain links TRBV27 with TRBJ2-7, with D maybe TRBD1 (5 bases). This CDR3 contains 13 residues. V was cut by 2 bases and J by 4 bases, with 9 bases left in between. Germline CDR1 is MNHEY and CDR2 is SMNVEV (reference sequence). The CDR3 here is CASSLLGVYEQYF. CDR3 in DNA: TGTGCCAGCAGTTTACTAGGGGTTTACGAGCAGTACTTC.

This rearrangement joins TRBV9 to TRBJ1-2; 8 bases line up with TRBD1. Trimming took 3 bases from V and 2 from J; bases not matched to a gene: 6. Germline V gene sequence: CDR1 SGDLS, CDR2 YYNGEE. This CDR3 is 15 amino acids long. The CDR3 sequence is CASSASRTGNYGYTF. In DNA, the CDR3 is TGTGCCAGCAGCGCCTCCAGGACAGGGAACTATGGCTACACCTTC.

The rearrangement joins TRBV5-1 to TRBJ2-2; no clear D gene. This CDR3 spans 14 amino acids. Trimming took off 0 bases at V and 6 bases at J, with 9 bases between the two ends. In germline, CDR1 is SGHRS, CDR2 YFSETQ. CDR3 nucleotides: TGCGCCAGCAGCTTGGATTACGGACCCGGGGAGCTGTTTTTT. It specifies CASSLDYGPGELFF.

This clone was detected only once. This chain links TRBV28 with TRBJ2-3; TRBD1 aligns across 8 bases. After removal of 6 bases from V and 4 bases from J, the junction contained 9 bases not matched to a gene. This CDR3 contains 15 residues. Per the germline V gene, CDR1 is MDHEN and CDR2 is SYDVKM. CDR3: CASSATGVRADTQYF. The CDR3 nucleotides read TGTGCCAGCAGCGCGACAGGGGTTCGGGCAGATACGCAGTATTTT.

The chain's CDR3 is CASSSTSGGYNEQFF. The CDR3 nucleotides read TGTGCCAGCAGCTCGACTAGCGGGGGCTACAATGAGCAGTTCTTC. V and J are TRBV27 and TRBJ2-1, with 12 positions matching TRBD2. The junction had 3 bases not matched to a gene; V was cut back by 6 bases and J by 3 bases. The germline V gene encodes CDR1 MNHEY and CDR2 SMNVEV (reference sequence). The CDR3 runs to 15 residues.

The chain links TRBV28 to TRBJ2-7; D is possibly TRBD2 (6 bases). Trimming removed 3 bases at V and 0 bases at J, with 12 bases between. CDR1 and CDR2 from the germline V gene are MDHEN and SYDVKM. The CDR3 length is 15 residues. CDR3 bases: TGTGCCAGCAGTTTTGGGCTAGCGTCCTCCTACGAGCAGTACTTC. Translation gives CASSFGLASSYEQYF.

In this sample, this clone turned up once. This rearrangement joins TRBV19 to TRBJ2-7; TRBD2 agrees at 7 bases. V trimming: 3 bases; J trimming: 0 bases; junction bases outside the gene matches: 5. This CDR3 spans 15 amino acids. Germline lookup yields CDR1 LNHDA and CDR2 SQIVND (reference sequence). This CDR3 is CASSIGEGDSYEQYF. The CDR3 nucleotides are TGTGCCAGTAGTATTGGGGAGGGAGACTCCTACGAGCAGTACTTC.

The V call is TRBV5-6, the J call TRBJ2-3; D not resolved. Germline V gene lookup returns CDR1 SGHDT and CDR2 YYEEEE. Trimming stripped 2 bases from V and 1 base from J, with 8 bases between. This CDR3 has 14 amino acids. The CDR3 loop reads CASSLAPGTDTQYF. In DNA form, the CDR3 reads TGTGCCAGCAGCTTAGCCCCGGGCACAGATACGCAGTATTTT.

The V and J genes are TRBV19 and TRBJ1-2; no definite D call. Germline loops: CDR1 LNHDA, CDR2 SQIVND (reference sequence). CDR3 size: 14 residues. V dropped 3 bases and J dropped 5 bases, with 13 bases sitting between them. The CDR3 bases are TGTGCCAGTAGTATCGGCAGGCGTTCATATGGCTACACCTTC. Translated: CASSIGRRSYGYTF.

The chain uses TRBV28 and TRBJ1-2; D is perhaps TRBD1 (5 bases). Germline V lookup: CDR1 MDHEN, CDR2 SYDVKM. Trimming took off 7 bases at V and 1 base at J, with 13 bases between the two ends. The CDR3 totals 14 residues. CDR3 bases: TGTGCCAGCACCCCGTATAGGGGTAACTATGGCTACACCTTC. Protein sequence: CASTPYRGNYGYTF.

The chain joins TRBV5-4 to TRBJ2-5; D not certain. V was clipped by 0 bases and J by 3 bases, with 0 bases between them. Germline values: CDR1 SGHNT, CDR2 YYREEE (reference sequence). The CDR3 spans 11 residues. CDR3 coding DNA: TGTGCCAGCAGCTTGGAAGAGACCCAGTACTTC. Translating gives CASSLEETQYF.

V is TRBV15 and J is TRBJ2-4, with D tentatively TRBD2 (6 bases). CDR3 size: 15 residues. Germline assignment: CDR1 LNHNV and CDR2 YYDKDF (reference sequence). The ends were cut back, 3 bases at V and 1 base at J, with 10 bases in the middle. The CDR3 spells CATSSGGNAKNIQYF. CDR3 coding DNA: TGTGCCACCAGCAGTGGCGGGAATGCCAAAAACATTCAGTACTTC.

J is TRBJ2-7 and V is TRBV5-1, with D possibly being TRBD1 (6 bases). Trimming took off 0 bases at V and 6 bases at J, with 16 bases between the two ends. Germline lookup yields CDR1 SGHRS and CDR2 YFSETQ. The CDR3 has 15 residues. CDR3 DNA: TGCGCCAGCAGCTTGGTAGGGACACCTTCGACCGAGCAGTACTTC. This gives the protein CASSLVGTPSTEQYF.

The CDR3 coding sequence is TGTGCCAGCAGCGGGACACTAAGGCCCTCCGAGCAGTACTTC. Its translation: CASSGTLRPSEQYF. V gene TRBV7-4 combines with J gene TRBJ2-7; the D gene is possibly TRBD1 (6 bases). Germline CDR1 reads SGHVT; CDR2 reads SQSDAQ. V lost 5 bases, J lost 6 bases, and 17 bases lay in between. This CDR3 is built from 14 residues.

The CDR3 spells CASSPLETDFGDDTGELFF. In DNA form, the CDR3 reads TGTGCCAGCTCACCACTTGAGACAGACTTTGGAGACGACACCGGGGAGCTGTTTTTT. V and J are TRBV18 and TRBJ2-2, with a possible D match to TRBD1 (5 bases). CDR3 length: 19 amino acids. Trimming pared 1 base from V and 3 bases from J, leaving 21 bases between. Germline lookup yields CDR1 KGHSH and CDR2 LQKENI.

The genes are TRBV11-2 and TRBJ2-3; D is undetermined. The CDR3 is 16 amino acids. Germline CDR1 is SGHAT and CDR2 is FQNNGV. V lost 3 bases and J lost 2, with 15 bases in between. As DNA, the CDR3 is TGTGCCAGCAGCTTGGACCAACCTCAATACACAGATACGCAGTATTTT. As protein: CASSLDQPQYTDTQYF. Based on the CDR3 plus reference TRBV11-2 and TRBJ2-3, the full variable domain is EAGVAQSPRYKIIEKRQSVAFWCNPISGHATLYWYQQILGQGPKLLIQFQNNGVVDDSQLPKDRFSAERLKGVDSTLKIQPAKLEDSAVYLCASSLDQPQYTDTQYFGPGTRLTVL.

V usage is TRBV9 and J usage is TRBJ2-7, with 9 bases aligning to TRBD2. This CDR3 spans 15 amino acids. Germline trimming cut 4 bases from V and 6 bases from J; bases unmatched to any gene: 11. Germline assignment: CDR1 SGDLS and CDR2 YYNGEE. CDR3 sequence: CASSPGGREGSEQYF. As DNA, the CDR3 is TGTGCCAGCAGCCCTGGGGGGCGGGAGGGTTCCGAGCAGTACTTC.

The V call is TRBV19, the J call TRBJ2-2; D remains unclear. V shed 3 bases and J shed 1 base, with 9 bases lying between them. CDR1 is LNHDA and CDR2 is SQIVND in the germline V gene (reference sequence). The CDR3 sequence is 15 residues long. The CDR3 DNA sequence: TGTGCCAGTAGTATGTATTTTGGGAACACCGGGGAGCTGTTTTTT. Amino acids: CASSMYFGNTGELFF.

The chain is built from TRBV6-4 and TRBJ2-3; 7 bases match TRBD2. V lost 4 bases and J lost 1; bases outside the gene matches: 2. The CDR3 runs 14 residues. CDR1 and CDR2 (germline): MRHNA, SNTAGT. Here the CDR3 reads CASSVAGGTDTQYF. Written as DNA, the CDR3 is TGTGCCAGCAGTGTCGCGGGGGGCACAGATACGCAGTATTTT.

The chain has TRBV5-4 and TRBJ2-2; D ambiguous. This CDR3 is built from 14 residues. Deletions cut 6 bases from V and 0 bases from J, with 9 bases between. Per the germline V gene, CDR1 is SGHNT and CDR2 is YYREEE (reference sequence). CDR3 nucleotides: TGTGCCAGCATGGACGCTCCGAACACCGGGGAGCTGTTTTTT. It translates to CASMDAPNTGELFF. Full variable domain (outside the CDR3, taken from reference TRBV5-4 and TRBJ2-2): ETGVTQSPTHLIKTRGQQVTLRCSSQSGHNTVSWYQQALGQGPQFIFQYYREEENGRGNFPPRFSGLQFPNYSSELNVNALELDDSALYLCASMDAPNTGELFFGEGSRLTVL.

The rearrangement links TRBV11-3 to TRBJ2-3; 8 nucleotides align to TRBD1. The J segment lost 2 bases and the V segment lost 5 bases, leaving 6 bases of the junction unmatched. From germline, CDR1 is SGHNT and CDR2 YENEEA. This CDR3 is 15 amino acids long. The chain's CDR3 is CASSPGQGYTDTQYF. In DNA form, the CDR3 reads TGTGCCAGCAGCCCCGGACAGGGATACACAGATACGCAGTATTTT.

This clone showed up just once. The chain combines TRBV19 with TRBJ1-5, with a possible D match to TRBD1 (5 bases). Trimming left V 4 bases short and J 2 bases short, with 15 bases between. Germline V lookup: CDR1 LNHDA, CDR2 SQIVND (reference sequence). This CDR3 is 16 amino acids long. In DNA, the CDR3 is TGTGCCAGTAGTACGGGGGGGGAATGGGGCAATCAGCCCCAGCATTTT. This sequence encodes CASSTGGEWGNQPQHF.

V and J are TRBV9 and TRBJ2-5, with D unresolved. The germline gives CDR1 SGDLS, CDR2 YYNGEE. V was shortened by 1 base and J by 5 bases, with 15 bases between the two germline ends. The CDR3 has 15 residues. The chain's CDR3 is CASSVFSADAETQYF. The DNA for the CDR3 is TGTGCCAGCAGCGTATTTTCGGCAGACGCCGAGACCCAGTACTTC.

V and J are TRBV2 and TRBJ2-3; D gene uncertain. The V end was cut by 5 bases, the J end by 7 bases, with 10 bases between. Germline V lookup: CDR1 SNHLY, CDR2 FYNNEI. This CDR3 contains 12 residues. The CDR3 region is CASSWIFYTQYF. In DNA form, the CDR3 reads TGTGCCAGCAGTTGGATCTTCTATACGCAGTATTTT.

The DNA of the CDR3 is TGTGCCAGCAGTTACGAGGGAGACACTGAAGCTTTCTTT. Encoded protein: CASSYEGDTEAFF. The chain carries TRBV6-5 and TRBJ1-1; no firm D call. Looked up from germline, CDR1 is MNHEY and CDR2 is SVGAGI. The CDR3 runs to 13 residues. V lost 2 bases to trimming and J lost 3 bases, with 7 bases between them.

The chain carries TRBV7-8 and TRBJ2-7; TRBD2 aligns across 7 bases. This CDR3 region has 14 residues. Germline loops: CDR1 SGHVS, CDR2 FQNEAQ. Germline trimming cut 1 base from V and 4 bases from J; bases unmatched to any gene: 4. CDR3 region: CASSLEGLEYEQYF. Written as DNA, the CDR3 is TGTGCCAGCAGCTTAGAAGGACTAGAGTACGAGCAGTACTTC.

This clone was observed a handful of times. This chain joins TRBV15 and TRBJ1-1; 7 bases match TRBD1. Per the germline V gene, CDR1 is LNHNV and CDR2 is YYDKDF (reference sequence). This CDR3 has 16 residues. V was clipped by 2 bases and J by 4 bases; unmatched bases: 10. The CDR3 bases are TGTGCCACCAGCAGAAAAACAGGGGTCGGGGGCACTGAAGCTTTCTTT. Translated: CATSRKTGVGGTEAFF.